The next 9 T cell receptor beta chains were all read from a single sample in a study of blood T cells in healthy people across ages. A sample-barcoded 5' primer and a J-beta primer mix were used in a second PCR of roughly 7 to 11 cycles. TCRdb reanalysed the 5' RACE reads using MiXCR and keeps one entry per CDR3 protein. Counted here are over 750,000 distinct CDR3 sequences, 20% to 25% occurring once; the ten biggest clones make up 9.4%. These data were also reused for a study on T cells of mothers and their children.

The sequencing sample was made of blood. All receptors derive from a boy aged 5-17 years in good health.

The chain is built from TRBV2 and TRBJ1-2; TRBD1 matches 9 bases. Germline trimming cut 9 bases from V and 4 bases from J; bases unmatched to any gene: 6. There are 13 residues in the CDR3. CDR1 SNHLY and CDR2 FYNNEI come from the germline V gene. The CDR3 coding sequence is TGTGCCAGTTTAACAGGGGGCGGCTATGGCTACACCTTC. Translation gives CASLTGGGYGYTF. The variable domain in full, completed from reference TRBV2 and TRBJ1-2, reads EPEVTQTPSHQVTQMGQEVILRCVPISNHLYFYWYRQILGQKVEFLVSFYNNEISEKSEIFDDQFSVERPDGSNFTLKIRSTKLEDSAMYFCASLTGGGYGYTFGSGTRLTVV.

This clonotype appeared a few times. CDR3 region: CASSFTSGGVNEQFF. CDR3 nucleotide sequence: TGTGCCAGCAGTTTCACTAGCGGGGGGGTCAATGAGCAGTTCTTC. The V call is TRBV12-3 or TRBV12-4, the J call TRBJ2-5, with 13 bases aligning to TRBD2. The end of the DNA is better explained by TRBJ2-1, so the J call may be wrong. This CDR3 has 15 amino acids.

There are a few counts of this clonotype. A much larger clone differs by one base, so this may be a read error. The chain employs TRBV6-5 and TRBJ1-2; tentatively, D is TRBD1 (6 bases). Looked up from germline, CDR1 is MNHEY and CDR2 is SVGAGI. V was cut by 2 bases and J by 4 bases, with 8 bases left in between. This CDR3 is 13 amino acids long. The CDR3 DNA reads as TGTGCCAGCAGTTACCGGGACACCTATGGCTACACCTTC. This gives the protein CASSYRDTYGYTF.

This clonotype occurred a few times. The chain couples TRBV4-3 to TRBJ2-5; no clear D. TRBJ2-7 matches the DNA end more closely, so the J call is doubtful. This CDR3 has 14 residues. Germline CDR1 is LGHNA and CDR2 is YSLEER. CDR3: CASSEGDGPGEQYF. In DNA, the CDR3 is TGCGCCAGCAGCGAAGGAGACGGTCCGGGCGAGCAGTACTTC.

This clonotype occurred a few times. V and J are TRBV20-1 and TRBJ2-7; perhaps TRBD2 as D (6 bases). The end of the DNA is better explained by TRBJ2-1, so the J call may be wrong. The germline gives CDR1 DFQATT, CDR2 SNEGSKA (reference sequence). The CDR3 length is 14 residues. The CDR3 spells CSARSLAGLDEQFF. The CDR3 coding sequence is TGCAGTGCTAGGTCTCTCGCGGGGCTGGATGAGCAGTTCTTC.

This clonotype was counted a few times. The chain carries TRBV29-1 and TRBJ2-7; a weak D match, TRBD1 (7 bases). This CDR3 has 15 residues. Germline CDR1 is SQVTM and CDR2 is ANQGSEA. Deletions cut 3 bases from V and 2 bases from J, with 17 bases between. The CDR3 here is CSVEARGDVPYEQYF. The CDR3 DNA follows: TGCAGCGTTGAGGCCAGGGGGGACGTTCCCTACGAGCAGTACTTC.

This clonotype turned up a few times. This chain joins TRBV2 and TRBJ1-4, with D possibly TRBD1 on 5 matching bases. The V gene lost 7 bases and the J gene lost 6 bases, with 18 bases spanning the gap. The CDR3 runs 15 residues. From germline, CDR1 is SNHLY and CDR2 FYNNEI. Here the CDR3 reads CASTDLDWGYEKLFF. The CDR3 DNA reads as TGTGCCAGCACCGATCTGGACTGGGGGTATGAAAAACTGTTTTTT.

In nucleotides, the CDR3 is TGCAGTGCCGGGGGACTCCCCGGCAATGAGCAGTTCTTC. This codes for CSAGGLPGNEQFF. The chain recombines TRBV20-1 with TRBJ2-1, with a possible D match to TRBD2 (6 bases). V lost 6 bases, J lost 6 bases, and 15 bases lay in between. Germline assignment: CDR1 DFQATT and CDR2 SNEGSKA (reference sequence). This CDR3 comprises 13 residues.

This clonotype turned up a few times. The gene calls are TRBV10-3 and TRBJ2-5, with D possibly matching TRBD1 (5 bases). The germline gives CDR1 ENHRY, CDR2 SYGVKD. This CDR3 has 11 amino acids. CDR3 DNA sequence: TGTGCAGCAGGGTCCAAAGAGACCCAGTACTTC. This encodes CAAGSKETQYF.